These T cell receptor beta chains were read from a single sample in a study of blood T cell repertoires in COVID-19. TCRdb's table, derived via immunoSEQ multiplex PCR, lists solely in-frame clones and lacks some. The table records some 240,000 clones, about 88% of them present only once. Specimen: PBMCs or T cells enriched from blood (not recorded which). These receptors were taken from a woman in her 50s who had been exposed to COVID-19. Both conserved end residues are part of each CDR3. The D gene is left open where the match is weak. Some rows have no size entry. The others give once, few or many, or a class for an expanded clone.

clone_size,v_call,d_call,j_call,cdr3_length,cdr3_nt,cdr3_aa
few,TRBV11-2,.,TRBJ2-4,16,TGTGCCAGCACCCTGGGGCCCCAACTAGCCAAAAACATTCAGTACTTC,CASTLGPQLAKNIQYF
.,TRBV5-4,.,TRBJ2-7,14,TGTGCCAGCAGCTCGCGGGACAGAGCCTACGAGCAGTACTTC,CASSSRDRAYEQYF
.,TRBV19,TRBD1,TRBJ1-2,14,TGTGCCAGTAGGCCCGCTGGGACAGGTGGAGGCTACACCTTC,CASRPAGTGGGYTF
once,TRBV18,.,TRBJ1-1,14,TGTGCCAGCTCACCGGCGGAAAGTGTCGCTGAAGCTTTCTTT,CASSPAESVAEAFF
.,TRBV12-5,.,TRBJ2-3,13,TGTGCTAGTGGTTTGCCGGGGACAGATACGCAGTATTTT,CASGLPGTDTQYF
.,TRBV7-2,.,TRBJ2-1,15,TGTGCCAGCAGCTTACCCGGGACTTCCGACAATGAGCAGTTCTTC,CASSLPGTSDNEQFF
once,TRBV27,TRBD2,TRBJ2-1,14,TGTGCCAGCAGTTTGGCTAGCGGGGGCGATGAGCAGTTCTTC,CASSLASGGDEQFF
.,TRBV3-1/TRBV3-2,TRBD1,TRBJ2-2,18,TGTGCCAGCAGCCCCACAGGGGGCGGATTCGTTAACACCGGGGAGCTGTTTTTT,CASSPTGGGFVNTGELFF
.,TRBV19,.,TRBJ1-6,14,TGTGCCAGTAGCACGGTTAAAGTCACTTCACCCCTCCACTTT,CASSTVKVTSPLHF
.,TRBV5-4,.,TRBJ2-1,18,TGTGCCAGCAGCTTGAATAGGGGCGCGGCCCGATTAAACAATGAGCAGTTCTTC,CASSLNRGAARLNNEQFF
.,TRBV11-2,.,TRBJ2-3,18,TGTGCCAGCAGCCCAGGTATCAGACCATTAACTAGCACAGATACGCAGTATTTT,CASSPGIRPLTSTDTQYF
.,TRBV15,.,TRBJ2-3,13,TGTGCCACCAGCTTTGGGCTGGATGATACGCAGTATTTT,CATSFGLDDTQYF
.,TRBV28,.,TRBJ2-5,16,TGTGCCAGCAGTTTGTTGGGGGGAAAGCCGGGAGAGACCCAGTACTTC,CASSLLGGKPGETQYF
.,TRBV28,.,TRBJ1-5,14,TGTGCCAGCAGTTGGCCTTGGAGCAATCAGCCCCAGCATTTT,CASSWPWSNQPQHF
.,TRBV5-8,TRBD1,TRBJ1-2,15,TGTGCCAGCAGTTATGACAGGGGGCGAAACTATGGCTACACCTTC,CASSYDRGRNYGYTF
.,TRBV28,.,TRBJ1-2,13,TGTGCCGCAGGGCAGTACGCAAACTATGGCTACACCTTC,CAAGQYANYGYTF
.,TRBV24-1,TRBD1,TRBJ2-1,15,TGTGCCACCAGTGATCCGGGACAGGGTATCAATGAGCAGTTCTTC,CATSDPGQGINEQFF
once,TRBV24-1,.,TRBJ1-1,12,TGTGCCACGAGGGCCGGGAACACTGAAGCTTTCTTT,CATRAGNTEAFF
.,TRBV28,.,TRBJ2-5,14,TGTGCCAGCAGTCCCGGGGGGCAGCAAGAGACCCAGTACTTC,CASSPGGQQETQYF
.,TRBV3-1/TRBV3-2,.,TRBJ1-1,14,TGTGCCAGCAGTCGCTGGGGGCCGAACACTGAAGCTTTCTTT,CASSRWGPNTEAFF
.,TRBV19,TRBD2,TRBJ2-7,15,TGTGCCAGTAGTGGGACTAGCGGAGGTACGTGGGAGCAGTACTTC,CASSGTSGGTWEQYF
.,TRBV2,.,TRBJ2-7,16,TGTGCCAGCAGTGAAGCGCGGACAGTCATTAGGAATGAGCAGTACTTC,CASSEARTVIRNEQYF
once,TRBV7-9,.,TRBJ1-1,14,TGTGCCAGCAGCCCAGTCCCTTCGAACACTGAAGCTTTCTTT,CASSPVPSNTEAFF